This is a list of T cell receptor beta chains from one sample in a study of T cells in Graves' hyperthyroidism and ophthalmopathy. TCRdb itself ran the multiplex PCR reads through MiXCR, one entry per CDR3 protein. Here the sample spans about 250,000 distinct CDR3 sequences, roughly 15% being singletons. The specimen was blood. The receptors here all came from a woman in her forties or fifties with Graves' hyperthyroidism that later progressed to Graves' ophthalmopathy. Each CDR3 is given with its conserved first and last residue. The D gene is left open where the match is weak. Size tells how often a clone was seen (once, few, many) or the class of an expanded clone, and some rows leave it out.

D	J	V	size	DNA	CDR3
TRBD2	TRBJ2-7	TRBV10-3	many	TGTGCCATCAGGACTAGCGGGCCCTCCTACGAGCAGTACTTC	CAIRTSGPSYEQYF
-	TRBJ1-5	TRBV15	many	TGTGCCACCAGCAGAGGGGTGGGTCAGCCCCAGCATTTT	CATSRGVGQPQHF
-	TRBJ1-3	TRBV15	few	TGTGCCACCAGTCAGAATCCCCTCGGTGGAAACACCATATATTTT	CATSQNPLGGNTIYF
TRBD2	TRBJ2-3	TRBV30	many	TGTGCCTGGAGTGTACTAGCGGGAGGGCCAGATACGCAGTATTTT	CAWSVLAGGPDTQYF
-	TRBJ2-5	TRBV6-2/TRBV6-3	few	TGTGCCAGCAGTTACAATGCCAGGGGAGAGACCCAGTACTTC	CASSYNARGETQYF
TRBD1	TRBJ1-2	TRBV18	many	TGTGCCAGCTCACCAGATGACAGGGGGCGACGGGGCTACACCTTC	CASSPDDRGRRGYTF
-	TRBJ2-3	TRBV20-1	many	TGCAGTGCTGACGACAGGAGCACAGATACGCAGTATTTT	CSADDRSTDTQYF
TRBD2	TRBJ2-3	TRBV11-2	many	TGTGCCAGCAGCTTCAGCGGGGTCACAGATACGCAGTATTTT	CASSFSGVTDTQYF
TRBD1	TRBJ1-2	TRBV6-1	-	TGTGCCAGCAGCCGGTTAGACAGGGGGCCTCTTGGCTACACCTTC	CASSRLDRGPLGYTF
-	TRBJ2-1	TRBV9	many	TGTGCCAGCAGCACCCGGGGGGCTGGGAACAATGAGCAGTTCTTC	CASSTRGAGNNEQFF
TRBD1	TRBJ2-7	TRBV27	-	TGTGCCAGCAGTTTAAGGAGGACAGGGGACGAGCAGTACTTC	CASSLRRTGDEQYF
TRBD2	TRBJ2-7	TRBV28	-	TGTGCCAGTGGGACTAGCGGGAGAAGCTCCTACGAGCAGTACTTC	CASGTSGRSSYEQYF
-	TRBJ1-1	TRBV29-1	many	TGCAGCGTTGTCGTGGACCCGAACACTGAAGCTTTCTTT	CSVVVDPNTEAFF
-	TRBJ1-2	TRBV7-9	many	TGTGCCAGCAGCCGAGGACAAAATAACTATGGCTACACCTTC	CASSRGQNNYGYTF
-	TRBJ2-1	TRBV28	many	TGTGCCAGCAGTCCCGAGGGGGTGGATTACAATGAGCAGTTCTTC	CASSPEGVDYNEQFF
TRBD2	TRBJ2-2	TRBV3-1	many	TGTGCCAGCAGCCCACTAGCGGGGTCAAACACCGGGGAGCTGTTTTTT	CASSPLAGSNTGELFF
-	TRBJ2-7	TRBV12-3/TRBV12-4	-	TGTGCCAGCAGTTTGGGTGGTCCCACCTACGTGCAGTACTTC	CASSLGGPTYVQYF
TRBD1	TRBJ1-1	TRBV5-1	many	TGCGCCAGCAGCATCGGGACAGGGCAGAACACTGAAGCTTTCTTT	CASSIGTGQNTEAFF
-	TRBJ2-2	TRBV20-1	-	TGCAGTGCTAGAGGGACAGGAGGAACGGAGGGACTGTTTTTT	CSARGTGGTEGLFF
TRBD2	TRBJ2-3	TRBV20-1	many	TGCAGTGCCCCGAGCGGGAGAGGGGCAGATACGCAGTATTTT	CSAPSGRGADTQYF
-	TRBJ2-3	TRBV27	many	TGTGCCAGCAGTCCCCGACAAGGGGAAGGTGGAAAAGATACGCAGTATTTT	CASSPRQGEGGKDTQYF
-	TRBJ2-5	TRBV6-1	many	TGTGCCAGCAGAGGAACAGTGGGAGAGACCCAGTACTTC	CASRGTVGETQYF
-	TRBJ2-7	TRBV11-2	-	TGTGCCAGCAGCTTAGGAGAGGTGTTTCGCCACGAGCAGTACTTC	CASSLGEVFRHEQYF
-	TRBJ1-1	TRBV6-2/TRBV6-3	few	TGTGCCAGCAGTGCCCCCCGACAGGTCATGAACACTGAAGCTTTCTTT	CASSAPRQVMNTEAFF
TRBD2	TRBJ2-1	TRBV6-1	many	TGTGCCAGCAGTATAGCGGGAGGAAACAATGAGCAGTTCTTC	CASSIAGGNNEQFF
-	TRBJ2-7	TRBV7-9	many	TGTGCCAGCAGCGTTAACAGAGACATCCACGAGCAGTACTTC	CASSVNRDIHEQYF
-	TRBJ1-2	TRBV29-1	few	TGCAGCGTCCGGTTGACAGCTCACTATGGCTACACCTTC	CSVRLTAHYGYTF
-	TRBJ1-5	TRBV3-1	many	TGTGCCAGCAGCCAAGGGACAAGGGGAAGCAATCAGCCCCAGCATTTT	CASSQGTRGSNQPQHF
TRBD2	TRBJ2-5	TRBV28	many	TGTGCCAGCAGTTGGGGCGGGAGGGCGGAGACCCAGTACTTC	CASSWGGRAETQYF
-	TRBJ2-2	TRBV14	-	TGTGCCAGCAGCCAAGGAGCCGGGGCCTACACCGGGGAGCTGTTTTTT	CASSQGAGAYTGELFF
TRBD1	TRBJ1-1	TRBV27	many	TGTGCCAGCGGGACTTCCGGGACAGGGACTGAAGCTTTCTTT	CASGTSGTGTEAFF
-	TRBJ2-7	TRBV30	many	TGTGCCTGGACGCTAGCGAGCTCCTACGAGCAGTACTTC	CAWTLASSYEQYF
-	TRBJ2-1	TRBV12-3/TRBV12-4	many	TGTGCCAGCAGCCGCGGGCCGGAGCAGTTCTTC	CASSRGPEQFF
TRBD1	TRBJ2-7	TRBV12-3/TRBV12-4	many	TGTGCCAGCAGTTTAACTTACGGGACAGGGTGGGGCGAGCAGTACTTC	CASSLTYGTGWGEQYF
TRBD1	TRBJ2-3	TRBV3-1	many	TGTGCCAGCAGTACAGGGGCAGGGAGCGCCACAGATACGCAGTATTTT	CASSTGAGSATDTQYF
-	TRBJ1-1	TRBV5-5	few	TGTGCCAGCAGTTCTCATACGAACACTGAAGCTTTCTTT	CASSSHTNTEAFF
-	TRBJ2-7	TRBV7-9	many	TGTGCCAGCAGCTTAGCGGGGTCATCCTCCTACGAGCAGTACTTC	CASSLAGSSSYEQYF
TRBD1	TRBJ2-3	TRBV15	few	TGTGCCACCAGCAGAGTTAGGGGGCTTAAGACAGATACGCAGTATTTT	CATSRVRGLKTDTQYF
-	TRBJ2-3	TRBV24-1	-	TGTGCCACCAAACCCGACACGTACACAGATACGCAGTATTTT	CATKPDTYTDTQYF
TRBD1	TRBJ2-5	TRBV28	many	TGTGCCAGCAGTCCCTGGGACAGGGGTATAGTAGAGACCCAGTACTTC	CASSPWDRGIVETQYF
TRBD2	TRBJ2-2	TRBV11-3	-	TGTGCCAGCAGCTTAGAGGGACTAGCGGGGACCGGGGAGCTGTTTTTT	CASSLEGLAGTGELFF
-	TRBJ1-2	TRBV5-1	many	TGCGCCAGCAGCCCCGCAGGGATGGAGAACTATGGCTACACCTTC	CASSPAGMENYGYTF
-	TRBJ2-5	TRBV28	many	TGTGCCAGCAGTTTATCAGAGGGTTGGAAAGAGACCCAGTACTTC	CASSLSEGWKETQYF
TRBD2	TRBJ2-7	TRBV19	many	TGTGCCAGTAGTATATATAGCGGGACCTACGAGCAGTACTTC	CASSIYSGTYEQYF
-	TRBJ2-5	TRBV3-1	many	TGTGCCAGCAGCCTTTATCGGCGGGCGAGGGAGACCCAGTACTTC	CASSLYRRARETQYF
TRBD1	TRBJ2-5	TRBV5-1	once	TGCGCCAGCAGAACCGGGACAGCGCAAGAGACCCAGTACTTC	CASRTGTAQETQYF
TRBD1	TRBJ1-6	TRBV18	many	TGTGCCAGCTCACCCCCGGCACAGGGGGCCCGTGTTCGCCTCCACTTT	CASSPPAQGARVRLHF
-	TRBJ1-2	TRBV20-1	many	TGCAGTGCTAGTACGGGGGCAGAAGGCTACACCTTC	CSASTGAEGYTF
-	TRBJ2-3	TRBV30	many	TGTGCCTGGAGTGTACGAATGGCGGCAGATACGCAGTATTTT	CAWSVRMAADTQYF
-	TRBJ2-3	TRBV5-6	few	TGTGCCAGCAGGGATGATTTCAGGCCCGGGGTGGAGTATTTT	CASRDDFRPGVEYF
-	TRBJ1-5	TRBV28	many	TGTGCCAGCAGTCTCCGGGGTCGGGGGAAACAGCCCCAGCATTTT	CASSLRGRGKQPQHF
TRBD2	TRBJ2-7	TRBV20-1	many	TGCAGTGCGTCAAGCGGGGGCGGAAACTACGAGCAGTACTTC	CSASSGGGNYEQYF
-	TRBJ2-1	TRBV6-1	few	TGTGCCAGCAGTCCCCGGGACTGGTCCAATGAGCAGTTCTTC	CASSPRDWSNEQFF